The rows below give T cell receptor beta chains drawn from one sample of a study of T cell responses to AZD1222 COVID-19 vaccine. Profiling relied on immunoSEQ multiplex PCR, and the TCRdb table lists in-frame clones only, not all of them. This sample has 130,000 to 150,000 clones, with 89% found just once. The material was peripheral blood, obtained 28 days after the second AZD1222 dose. Receptors were obtained from an adult who received the AZD1222 COVID-19 vaccine. Each CDR3 is given with its conserved first and last residue. Fields, in order: V gene, CDR3 length, D gene, J gene, clone size, CDR3 DNA, CDR3 protein. A D gene is named only where the DNA matches it firmly. Clone size appears in some rows only: once, few, many, or a class for an expanded clone.

TRBV4-3	17	.	TRBJ1-3	.	TGCGCCAGCAGCCAAGAACCCGAAGCGGGCTCTGGAAACACCATATATTTT	CASSQEPEAGSGNTIYF
TRBV5-4	13	TRBD1	TRBJ2-7	.	TGTGCCAGCAGCTTCCCAGGGGGCTACGAGCAGTACTTC	CASSFPGGYEQYF
TRBV29-1	15	TRBD1	TRBJ1-2	few	TGCAGCGTTGGGACAGGGGGCGCGCGGTCGGGAGGCTACACCTTC	CSVGTGGARSGGYTF
TRBV27	19	.	TRBJ1-6	.	TGTGCCAGCAGTCCGGCAACAGGGAAACTGTGGTCCTATAATTCACCCCTCCACTTT	CASSPATGKLWSYNSPLHF
TRBV4-3	17	.	TRBJ1-6	.	TGCGCCAGCAGCCAAGAGGTGTGGGGCAGTTCGCTCTCACCCCTCCACTTT	CASSQEVWGSSLSPLHF
TRBV12-3/TRBV12-4	12	.	TRBJ2-7	.	TGTGCCAGCAGTTTGTCCTACTACGAGCAGTACTTC	CASSLSYYEQYF
TRBV30	17	.	TRBJ2-6	.	TGTGCCTGGACTCAGCCCCCCGGTGGTAGAGGGGCCAACGTCCTGACTTTC	CAWTQPPGGRGANVLTF
TRBV29-1	10	.	TRBJ2-1	.	TGCAGCGTTGAAAGGGTTGAGCAGTTCTTC	CSVERVEQFF
TRBV9	15	TRBD2	TRBJ2-5	.	TGTGCCAGCAGCGATAGCGGGGGGCTGATCGGGACCCAGTACTTC	CASSDSGGLIGTQYF
TRBV28	12	.	TRBJ2-1	.	TGTGCCAGCAGTTACAGAGCTAATGAGCAGTTCTTC	CASSYRANEQFF
TRBV6-2/TRBV6-3	12	.	TRBJ2-7	.	TGTGCCAGCGGCCAGGGACCCTACGAGCAGTACTTC	CASGQGPYEQYF
TRBV11-2	16	.	TRBJ2-7	.	TGTGCCAGCAGCTTAGAGGATATCGGGGGTGGGTACGAGCAGTACTTC	CASSLEDIGGGYEQYF
TRBV7-2	12	.	TRBJ2-5	.	TGTGCCAGCAGCCCCCTTGGCGAGACCCAGTACTTC	CASSPLGETQYF
TRBV4-3	14	.	TRBJ2-5	.	TGCGCCAGCAGCCAAGGGGCGGGGCAAGAGACCCAGTACTTC	CASSQGAGQETQYF
TRBV18	13	.	TRBJ2-3	.	TGTGCCAGCTCACCACCGGGGGACAATACGCAGTATTTT	CASSPPGDNTQYF
TRBV12-3/TRBV12-4	13	.	TRBJ1-2	.	TGTGCCACATCCCCCGGGGGCCCCTATGGCTACACCTTC	CATSPGGPYGYTF
TRBV28	15	.	TRBJ2-5	.	TGTGCCAGCTTAAACAGGGCCCAGGCAGGGGAGACCCAGTACTTC	CASLNRAQAGETQYF
TRBV5-8	14	.	TRBJ2-7	few	TGTGCCAGCAGGCCCAGGGGTAAGTCCTACGAGCAGTACTTC	CASRPRGKSYEQYF